The 29 T cell receptor beta chains in this list originate from one sample, sequenced in a study of blood T cells in healthy people across ages. The authors ran a second PCR of about 7 to 11 cycles using a sample-barcoded 5' primer and a J-beta primer mix. TCRdb reprocessed the 5' RACE reads with MiXCR, giving one entry per CDR3 protein. This table has around 1,600,000 distinct CDR3 sequences, approximately 39% appearing once. Sequenced material: blood. The receptors stem from a woman between 18 and 30 years old in good health.

The chain carries TRBV27 and TRBJ1-1; D is unclear. V was cut by 6 bases and J by 0 bases, with 14 bases left in between. Germline V CDR1 and CDR2: MNHEY, SMNVEV (reference sequence). The CDR3 has 15 residues. The CDR3: CASSSRGGMNTEAFF. The CDR3 DNA follows: TGTGCCAGCAGCTCTAGAGGAGGAATGAACACTGAAGCTTTCTTT.

The V and J genes are TRBV4-3 and TRBJ2-4; D remains ambiguous. The V and J ends lost 5 bases and 0 bases respectively, with 14 bases between them. The CDR3 runs to 16 residues. The V gene's germline CDR1 is LGHNA and CDR2 YSLEER. The CDR3 sequence is CASSSQSDLAKNIQYF. The CDR3 region has the DNA TGCGCCAGCAGCTCACAATCAGACTTAGCCAAAAACATTCAGTACTTC.

This sequence joins TRBV25-1 and TRBJ1-6; a weak D match, TRBD1 (5 bases). Trimming took 1 base from V and 9 from J, leaving 10 bases between them. Germline V gene lookup returns CDR1 MGHDK and CDR2 SYGVNS. The CDR3 runs 14 residues. The CDR3 bases are TGTGCCAGCAGTGAATGGTCAGGGCCTTCACCCCTCCACTTT. The encoded protein is CASSEWSGPSPLHF.

The chain links TRBV5-1 to TRBJ1-1, with 10 bases matching TRBD1. Losses at the gene ends were 4 bases for V and 4 bases for J; bases not matched to a gene: 10. Germline V CDR1 and CDR2: SGHRS, YFSETQ. This CDR3 spans 16 amino acids. DNA for the CDR3: TGCGCCAGCAGCGCCGGGACAGGGGAGCGGGTCACTGAAGCTTTCTTT. Protein sequence: CASSAGTGERVTEAFF.

This clonotype was seen more than once but under ten times. The chain is built from TRBV14 and TRBJ2-5, with 9 bases fitting TRBD1. Germline V gives CDR1 SGHDN, CDR2 FVKESK. With 2 bases clipped from V and 4 bases from J, the junction kept 5 bases outside the gene matches. CDR3 length: 15 amino acids. DNA for the CDR3: TGTGCCAGCAGCCAATCGGGGACAGGGCGAGAGACCCAGTACTTC. It specifies CASSQSGTGRETQYF.

This chain joins TRBV6-2 or TRBV6-3 and TRBJ1-5; D ambiguous. This CDR3 region has 17 residues. Germline CDR1 MNHEY, CDR2 SVGEGT. V shed 3 bases and J shed 7 bases, with 22 bases lying between them. The DNA for the CDR3 is TGTGCCAGCAGTTATTTTTTGGGTCGGGGAGTTGCCCAGCCCCAGCATTTT. Its protein is CASSYFLGRGVAQPQHF.

This clonotype showed up just a few times. The chain employs TRBV28 and TRBJ2-5, with 7 bases fitting TRBD1. V shed 4 bases, J shed 5 bases, and the junction held 10 bases outside the gene matches. This CDR3 comprises 15 residues. CDR1 and CDR2 (germline): MDHEN, SYDVKM. The CDR3 DNA is TGTGCCAGCAGTTCGGGGACAACAGGGGCGGAGACCCAGTACTTC. Protein product: CASSSGTTGAETQYF.

This clonotype appeared many times. The CDR3 loop is CASRDSYSNQPQHF. The CDR3 region has the DNA TGTGCCAGCAGGGACAGCTATAGCAATCAGCCCCAGCATTTT. The chain has TRBV2 and TRBJ1-5; tentative D call: TRBD1 (6 bases). The ends were cut back, 6 bases at V and 0 bases at J, with 9 bases in the middle. Germline CDR1 and CDR2: SNHLY and FYNNEI. This CDR3 is built from 14 residues.

Comments on this clonotype: Given a much more abundant clone one base away, this may be a read error. V usage is TRBV5-1 and J usage is TRBJ1-1; D unresolved. Per germline, CDR1 SGHRS and CDR2 YFSETQ. Trimming took 6 bases from V and 0 from J, leaving 9 bases between them. There are 13 residues in the CDR3. CDR3 protein: CASNPDMNTEAFF. The CDR3 nucleotides are TGCGCCAGCAACCCGGATATGAACACTGAAGCTTTCTTT. Filled out from reference TRBV5-1 and TRBJ1-1, the complete variable domain reads KAGVTQTPRYLIKTRGQQVTLSCSPISGHRSVSWYQQTPGQGLQFLFEYFSETQRNKGNFPGRFSGRQFSNSRSEMNVSTLELGDSALYLCASNPDMNTEAFFGQGTRLTVV.

This chain uses TRBV3-1 with TRBJ2-3; the D gene could be TRBD1 or TRBD2 (5 bases each). Germline V gene data show CDR1 as LGHDT and CDR2 as YNNKEL (reference sequence). The CDR3 is 16 amino acids. V gave up 5 bases and J gave up 3 bases, with 18 bases separating them. CDR3 DNA: TGTGCCAGCAGCGCCCCTCAGAGGGGCCCTACAGATACGCAGTATTTT. Encoded protein: CASSAPQRGPTDTQYF.

This chain joins TRBV9 and TRBJ2-1; D unresolved. Trimming cost V 0 bases and J 4 bases, with 5 bases left between them. This CDR3 has 13 amino acids. Germline V gives CDR1 SGDLS, CDR2 YYNGEE. The CDR3 spells CASSVAWYNEQFF. CDR3 sequence (DNA): TGTGCCAGCAGCGTAGCTTGGTACAATGAGCAGTTCTTC.

This clonotype was seen only a few times. The chain combines TRBV7-9 with TRBJ2-1; TRBD2 is a possible D gene (6 bases). V dropped 3 bases and J dropped 5 bases, with 20 bases sitting between them. CDR1 SEHNR and CDR2 FQNEAQ come from the germline V gene (reference sequence). The CDR3 contains 17 residues. CDR3 sequence reads: CASSLVNYGRGDNEQFF. DNA for the CDR3: TGTGCCAGCAGCTTGGTTAATTACGGGAGAGGTGACAATGAGCAGTTCTTC.

V is TRBV6-1 and J is TRBJ2-7; D unresolved. The V end was cut by 8 bases, the J end by 3 bases, with 11 bases between. Germline-derived CDR1 and CDR2 are MNHNS and SASEGT. The CDR3 is 12 residues long. The CDR3 sequence is CASWLSVYEQYF. The CDR3 DNA follows: TGTGCCAGCTGGCTATCGGTCTACGAGCAGTACTTC.

This chain connects TRBV6-1 to TRBJ1-5; possibly TRBD1 for D (5 bases). With 4 bases removed from V and 1 base from J, the gap between germline ends came to 17 bases. Per the germline V gene, CDR1 is MNHNS and CDR2 is SASEGT. CDR3 length equals 17 residues. The CDR3 coding sequence is TGTGCCAGCAGTGCCGGACTGGGGCTTGGGAGCAATCAGCCCCAGCATTTT. The encoded protein is CASSAGLGLGSNQPQHF.

In this sample, this clonotype turned up a few times. The V and J genes are TRBV4-3 and TRBJ1-1, with a tentative D call TRBD1 (5 bases). Trimming cost V 6 bases and J 1 base, with 15 bases left between them. This CDR3 comprises 15 residues. Germline loops: CDR1 LGHNA, CDR2 YSLEER. The CDR3 DNA is TGCGCCAGCAGAGACGGGGCAGGGACGAACACTGAAGCTTTCTTT. It specifies CASRDGAGTNTEAFF.

This clonotype was found many times. The chain has TRBV27 and TRBJ2-3; TRBD2 is a possible D gene (5 bases). V lost 2 bases, J lost 3 bases, and 6 bases lay in between. Germline V gene sequence: CDR1 MNHEY, CDR2 SMNVEV (reference sequence). The CDR3 loop spans 13 amino acids. DNA for the CDR3: TGTGCCAGCAGTTTACTAGCAACAGATACGCAGTATTTT. Residues: CASSLLATDTQYF.

In its sample, this clonotype was seen a few times. CDR3 in DNA: TGTGCCAGCAGTTACCCGGGACTAGCGGGACTAGGGGCCAAAAACATTCAGTACTTC. Protein product: CASSYPGLAGLGAKNIQYF. The chain has TRBV6-2 or TRBV6-3 and TRBJ2-4; 13 bases map to TRBD2. The J segment lost 1 base and the V segment lost 2 bases, leaving 8 bases of the junction unmatched. This CDR3 is built from 19 residues. Germline-derived CDR1 and CDR2 are MNHEY and SVGEGT.

The rearrangement uses TRBV6-5 and TRBJ2-1; 7 bases fit TRBD1. The J call may be wrong; the DNA end is better matched by TRBJ2-7. Germline values: CDR1 MNHEY, CDR2 SVGAGI. The CDR3 runs to 15 residues. CDR3 protein: CASSQQGLSYNEQYF. As DNA, the CDR3 is TGTGCCAGCAGCCAACAGGGGTTGTCCTACAATGAGCAGTACTTC.

The rearrangement joins TRBV14 to TRBJ2-5; D uncertain. The CDR3 has 17 residues. Germline V gene lookup returns CDR1 SGHDN and CDR2 FVKESK. Trimming removed 0 bases at V and 5 bases at J, with 19 bases between. CDR3 coding DNA: TGTGCCAGCAGCCAAGAGTTGAGCGTGAGGCCTCTGGAGACCCAGTACTTC. Residues: CASSQELSVRPLETQYF.

This clonotype has more than one count but fewer than ten. CDR3 protein: CSASGQERGEKLFF. The CDR3 bases are TGCAGTGCGTCCGGACAGGAAAGGGGTGAAAAACTGTTTTTT. The gene calls are TRBV20-1 and TRBJ1-4, with TRBD1 matching 7 bases. In germline, CDR1 is DFQATT, CDR2 SNEGSKA (reference sequence). The CDR3 extends over 14 amino acids. The ends lost 6 bases at V and 7 bases at J; junction bases unmatched: 11.

As to this clonotype: At one end the junction does not follow the germline gene, possibly because of a read error. The chain recombines TRBV4-3 with TRBJ2-2, with D hard to call. Germline V gives CDR1 LGHNA, CDR2 YSLEER. This CDR3 has 15 residues. The CDR3 DNA follows: TGCGCCAGCAGCCAGGCAGGTCGGAACACCTGGGAGCTGTTTTTT. Amino acid sequence: CASSQAGRNTWELFF.

The chain employs TRBV29-1 and TRBJ2-4; 7 nucleotides line up with TRBD2. The CDR3 totals 14 residues. Germline trimming cut 4 bases from V and 5 bases from J; bases unmatched to any gene: 8. Per the germline V gene, CDR1 is SQVTM and CDR2 is ANQGSEA. CDR3 in amino acids: CSVVGRLAENIQYF. CDR3 DNA: TGCAGCGTTGTTGGGCGACTAGCAGAAAACATTCAGTACTTC.

This clonotype has more than one count but fewer than ten. V and J are TRBV5-1 and TRBJ2-7; possibly TRBD2 for D (5 bases). Trimming cost V 4 bases and J 4 bases, with 15 bases left between them. The germline V gene encodes CDR1 SGHRS and CDR2 YFSETQ. The CDR3 has 14 amino acids. The DNA for the CDR3 is TGCGCCAGCAGCCGTGATGCCCGAGGGTACGAGCAGTACTTC. This translates into CASSRDARGYEQYF.

This chain uses TRBV6-1 with TRBJ2-1, with no clear D. The J call may be faulty, since TRBJ2-7 better matches the DNA end. Germline lookup yields CDR1 MNHNS and CDR2 SASEGT. The CDR3 runs 15 residues. In DNA, the CDR3 is TGTGCCAGCAGTGGACTCCCGAGCTCCTACAATGAGCAGTACTTC. Its translation: CASSGLPSSYNEQYF.

In its sample, this clonotype was seen a few times. The rearrangement links TRBV12-3 or TRBV12-4 to TRBJ1-5, with D possibly TRBD1 on 5 matching bases. With 6 bases removed from V and 9 bases from J, the gap between germline ends came to 15 bases. There are 13 residues in the CDR3. CDR3: CASSWASQGPQHF. CDR3 DNA: TGTGCCAGCAGCTGGGCCTCGCAGGGGCCCCAGCATTTT.

The V call is TRBV20-1, the J call TRBJ1-1; no clear D. This CDR3 is 15 amino acids long. The ends were cut back, 2 bases at V and 4 bases at J, with 17 bases in the middle. CDR1 and CDR2 (germline): DFQATT, SNEGSKA (reference sequence). CDR3 nucleotides: TGCAGTGCTAGAAGGGCAGGAGCTCAGCCCACTGAAGCTTTCTTT. Amino acids: CSARRAGAQPTEAFF.

This clonotype has a handful of counts. The rearrangement uses TRBV29-1 and TRBJ2-5, with 10 bases fitting TRBD2. The CDR3 has 15 residues. J lost 11 bases, V lost 2 bases, and 14 bases had no gene match. Germline assignment: CDR1 SQVTM and CDR2 ANQGSEA. The CDR3 DNA sequence: TGCAGCGTTGAACTAGCGGGAGCCTCCATGGATGAGCAGTACTTC. Translating it yields CSVELAGASMDEQYF.

The rearrangement links TRBV20-1 to TRBJ2-3; D is unclear. Germline CDR1 DFQATT, CDR2 SNEGSKA (reference sequence). The CDR3 extends over 14 amino acids. The germline V and J ends were trimmed by 4 bases and 2 bases, with 13 bases remaining between them. The CDR3 here is CSATGKRVTDTQYF. The CDR3 DNA reads TGCAGTGCTACAGGCAAACGGGTCACAGATACGCAGTATTTT.

The chain is built from TRBV10-3 and TRBJ1-1, with unresolved D. V was cut by 5 bases and J by 10 bases, with 17 bases left in between. CDR1 is ENHRY, CDR2 SYGVKD, per germline. The CDR3 runs to 13 residues. DNA for the CDR3: TGTGCCATCAGTTCAGACACCGAGGGAGGAGCTTTCTTT. Its protein is CAISSDTEGGAFF.